A single sample is the source of the 18 T cell receptor beta chains below, sequenced in a study of technical replicates of blood from several donors. Method: immunoSEQ multiplex PCR; TCRdb's copy keeps in-frame clones and lacks some. Of some 70,000 clones listed, roughly 97% were seen once; the top ten hold over 0.2%. The sequencing input was T cells isolated from PBMCs. The receptors were gathered from a human donor in good health.

The chain couples TRBV27 to TRBJ2-7, with D uncertain. V was trimmed by 2 bases and J by 4 bases, leaving 3 bases between them. There are 11 residues in the CDR3. CDR1 and CDR2 from the germline V gene are MNHEY and SMNVEV (reference sequence). The CDR3 coding sequence is TGTGCCAGCAGTTTAGCGTACGAGCAGTACTTC. Protein: CASSLAYEQYF.

CDR3 DNA sequence: TGTGCCAGTAGTATGGGCCAAAGAACAGATACCTACGAGCAGTACTTC. This sequence encodes CASSMGQRTDTYEQYF. The J gene is TRBJ2-7, the V gene TRBV19, with D uncertain. CDR3 size: 16 residues. Germline values: CDR1 LNHDA, CDR2 SQIVND (reference sequence). V shed 3 bases and J shed 2 bases, with 17 bases lying between them.

The chain employs TRBV10-1 and TRBJ2-6; no firm D call. V lost 4 bases and J lost 3, with 7 bases in between. Germline loops: CDR1 WNHNN, CDR2 SYGVQD (reference sequence). The CDR3 is made up of 14 amino acids. The CDR3 DNA sequence: TGCGCCAGCAGTGCAGGTGATGGGGCCAACGTCCTGACTTTC. This sequence encodes CASSAGDGANVLTF.

The chain carries TRBV7-2 and TRBJ2-5; 9 bases align to TRBD2. Germline loops: CDR1 SGHTA, CDR2 FQGNSA. The V segment lost 6 bases and the J segment 6 bases; nucleotides outside the gene matches: 14. The CDR3 is made up of 16 amino acids. CDR3 loop: CASRQEGSGSLKTQYF. The CDR3 nucleotides read TGTGCCAGCAGACAAGAGGGTAGCGGGAGTTTAAAGACCCAGTACTTC.

V usage is TRBV29-1 and J usage is TRBJ2-3, with TRBD1 matching over 7 bases. J gave up 0 bases and V 7 bases, and 7 bases lay outside the gene matches. Germline V gene lookup returns CDR1 SQVTM and CDR2 ANQGSEA. There are 14 residues in the CDR3. Here the CDR3 DNA reads TGCAGCGGGGACAGTTCCCCTAGCACAGATACGCAGTATTTT. Encoded protein: CSGDSSPSTDTQYF.

CDR3 nucleotide sequence: TGCGCCAGCAGCGCCGACAGGGGGCGGGCAGCTGAAGCTTTCTTT. Its translation: CASSADRGRAAEAFF. J is TRBJ1-1 and V is TRBV5-1, with 10 bases fitting TRBD1. The V gene end was trimmed by 4 bases and the J gene end by 6 bases; junction bases not matched to a gene: 9. Germline CDR1 SGHRS, CDR2 YFSETQ. This CDR3 contains 15 residues.

The chain has TRBV5-1 and TRBJ2-5, with 7 bases identical to TRBD2. The CDR3 loop spans 14 amino acids. Looked up from germline, CDR1 is SGHRS and CDR2 is YFSETQ. V was clipped by 0 bases and J by 5 bases; unmatched bases: 4. The CDR3 DNA is TGCGCCAGCAGCTTGGATAGCGGGTTGGAGACCCAGTACTTC. Protein: CASSLDSGLETQYF.

The J gene is TRBJ1-2, the V gene TRBV7-3; maybe TRBD1 (6 bases). Germline V lookup: CDR1 SGHTA, CDR2 FQGTGA. V lost 2 bases and J 5 bases, leaving 12 bases between the germline ends. This CDR3 has 14 residues. CDR3 nucleotides: TGTGCCAGCAGCTTAGAGGGTACAGGGTATGGCTACACCTTC. Translating gives CASSLEGTGYGYTF.

The chain employs TRBV6-4 and TRBJ1-2, with TRBD1 as a possible D gene (6 bases). V shed 6 bases and J shed 4 bases, with 12 bases lying between them. This CDR3 has 13 amino acids. The germline V gene encodes CDR1 MRHNA and CDR2 SNTAGT. The CDR3 loop is CASSPDRFYGYTF. CDR3 nucleotides: TGTGCCAGCAGCCCGGACAGATTCTATGGCTACACCTTC.

This sequence joins TRBV27 and TRBJ2-7; 12 bases match TRBD2. V lost 5 bases, J lost 4 bases, and 6 bases stayed unmatched. Germline CDR1 reads MNHEY; CDR2 reads SMNVEV (reference sequence). CDR3 length: 15 amino acids. The CDR3 DNA is TGTGCCAGCAGTAGAGCTCTAGCGGGAGGGTACGAGCAGTACTTC. Translation: CASSRALAGGYEQYF.

The chain carries TRBV7-2 and TRBJ2-5; 9 positions agree with TRBD2. Germline V gene sequence: CDR1 SGHTA, CDR2 FQGNSA. The CDR3 is made up of 15 amino acids. V lost 4 bases to trimming and J lost 2 bases; unmatched junction nucleotides: 5. CDR3 coding DNA: TGTGCCAGCAGCTCCGGACTAGCGTGGCAAGAGACCCAGTACTTC. The encoded protein is CASSSGLAWQETQYF.

The gene calls are TRBV5-4 and TRBJ2-2, with D hard to call. The CDR3 contains 13 residues. The germline CDR1 and CDR2 sequences are SGHNT and YYREEE (reference sequence). The V and J ends lost 0 bases and 5 bases respectively, with 5 bases between them. CDR3 sequence (DNA): TGTGCCAGCAGCTTGGTTGAGACCGGGGAGCTGTTTTTT. It codes for CASSLVETGELFF.

This clone was recorded only once. V and J are TRBV6-1 and TRBJ2-1; D perhaps matches TRBD2 (5 bases). This CDR3 has 13 amino acids. Germline V CDR1 and CDR2: MNHNS, SASEGT. Trimming cost V 5 bases and J 2 bases, with 7 bases left between them. This CDR3 reads CASSSGTYNEQFF. For the CDR3, the DNA is TGTGCCAGCAGTAGCGGAACCTACAATGAGCAGTTCTTC.

The rearrangement uses TRBV7-2 and TRBJ1-5; unclear D gene. Germline-derived CDR1 and CDR2 are SGHTA and FQGNSA. Deletions cut 2 bases from V and 4 bases from J, with 9 bases between. This CDR3 contains 14 residues. CDR3 nucleotides: TGTGCCAGCAGCTTATACGAGAATAATCAGCCCCAGCATTTT. This codes for CASSLYENNQPQHF.

V and J are TRBV7-9 and TRBJ2-1; tentative D call: TRBD2 (6 bases). The CDR3 is 15 amino acids. V lost 0 bases, J lost 9 bases, and 15 bases lay in between. CDR1 is SEHNR, CDR2 FQNEAQ, per germline (reference sequence). The CDR3 DNA is TGTGCCAGCAGCTTAGCGTGGTCGCAGGGAGGTGAGCAGTTCTTC. Amino acids: CASSLAWSQGGEQFF. The entire variable domain, with the rest obtained from reference TRBV7-9 and TRBJ2-1, is as follows: DTGVSQNPRHKITKRGQNVTFRCDPISEHNRLYWYRQTLGQGPEFLTYFQNEAQLEKSRLLSDRFSAERPKGSFSTLEIQRTEQGDSAMYLCASSLAWSQGGEQFFGPGTRLTVL.

This chain uses TRBV5-4 with TRBJ2-1; D uncertain. This CDR3 spans 15 amino acids. V was cut by 0 bases and J by 0 bases, with 7 bases left in between. The V gene's germline CDR1 is SGHNT and CDR2 YYREEE (reference sequence). The CDR3 protein is CASSLGASSYNEQFF. DNA for the CDR3: TGTGCCAGCAGCTTGGGTGCCAGCTCCTACAATGAGCAGTTCTTC.

The chain couples TRBV5-1 to TRBJ2-3, with D unclear. V lost 0 bases, J lost 3 bases, and 8 bases lay in between. The CDR3 has 14 residues. The germline gives CDR1 SGHRS, CDR2 YFSETQ. In nucleotides, the CDR3 is TGCGCCAGCAGCTTGGTACAGAGAACAGATACGCAGTATTTT. Residues: CASSLVQRTDTQYF. Combining the CDR3 with reference TRBV5-1 and TRBJ2-3 gives the whole variable domain KAGVTQTPRYLIKTRGQQVTLSCSPISGHRSVSWYQQTPGQGLQFLFEYFSETQRNKGNFPGRFSGRQFSNSRSEMNVSTLELGDSALYLCASSLVQRTDTQYFGPGTRLTVL.

J is TRBJ1-5 and V is TRBV6-1; a possible D gene is TRBD1 (5 bases). The length of the CDR3 is 14 residues. The V and J ends lost 4 bases and 4 bases respectively, with 11 bases between them. Germline-derived CDR1 and CDR2 are MNHNS and SASEGT. The CDR3 here is CASSAGRANQPQHF. In DNA, the CDR3 is TGTGCCAGCAGTGCCGGCAGGGCGAATCAGCCCCAGCATTTT.